This T cell receptor beta chain came from a study of T cell repertoires and HLA-DP antigens. The overall study: Pre-culture CD4+ samples used around 1,200 ng DNA versus around 230 ng for CD137+CD4+ sorts. General study findings and limits: Clones undetected before culture averaged 36.3% against one allele and 50% to 55% against the other. Responder cells were total CD4+ cells with a HeLa antigen-presenting system.

V lost 4 bases, J lost 0 bases, and 9 bases lay in between. The CDR3 is made up of 14 amino acids. Germline-derived CDR1 and CDR2 are MGHDK and SYGVNS. The PCR primers covered 54 TRBV and 13 TRBJ segments. The method was immunoSEQ multiplex PCR; TCRdb's version includes in-frame clones alone and lacks a portion of them. The sample lists almost 90,000 clones, roughly nine tenths occurring once. To note about this clone: Its target is unknown.

The source is a man aged 45-60 years in good health and CMV-seronegative. Sequenced material: CD4+ T cells from PBMCs. The chain combines TRBV25-1 with TRBJ1-1; no definite D call. The CDR3, as DNA: TGTGCCAGCAGTGTAGGGTGGATGAACACTGAAGCTTTCTTT. Its translation: CASSVGWMNTEAFF.